The entry that follows covers one T cell receptor (beta chain) sequence. The target of this receptor is not known. No base quality values were provided; no much bigger clone lies one nucleotide off. The library came from the immunoSEQ multiplex PCR assay. DNA from the cultured, isolated CD4+ T cells was subjected to TCR beta CDR3 sequencing. Regarding the original processing steps: Non-productive TCR sequences were removed and reads were trimmed to the CDR3 region, keeping CDR3s of at least 7 amino acids. Antigen-specific clonotypes were identified using the MANAFEST web app by comparison of expansion in peptide wells against reference cultures. To be called positive, a clone needed expansion at FDR<0.05 compared with the reference and with all other wells, an odds ratio greater than 5, and a frequency greater than 0.1% in two replicate wells. Cross-reactive clonotypes were defined as significantly expanded in SARS-CoV-2 spike wells and in at least one common cold coronavirus spike condition. Using the stringdist R package, CDR3 similarity was measured by Levenshtein distance, and unrooted trees were constructed with ape in R 3.6.1. TCRdb limited this immuneACCESS table to in-frame rearrangements with V and J called. A share of clones is missing; checked studies link under half to unresolved V genes, and the rest is unexplained. That table is the source of V, J and clone size, and D and trimming were worked out from the DNA. The sample table records roughly 67,000 clones; more than 60% of these occur just once. About 10% of the sample goes to the ten largest clones.

The ViraFEST assay stimulated PBMC with viral peptide pools and then used TCR sequencing to identify antigen-specific CD4+ T cell clonotypes by expansion. After around 11 days of culture, CD4+ T cells were isolated with the EasySep CD4+ T cell isolation kit. Negative nucleocapsid antibody results before and after vaccination confirmed that the healthy vaccine recipients had no prior SARS-CoV-2 infection. Approximately 2 million PBMC per well were cultured with approximately 10 ug/ml peptides in IMDM containing roughly 5% human AB serum, around 10 IU/ml IL-2 and gentamicin. Half of the culture medium was replaced with fresh IL-2-containing medium on days 3 and 7. Each peptide stimulation condition was cultured in triplicate wells unless otherwise noted. Using Ficoll-Paque Plus gradient centrifugation, PBMC were separated from whole blood and then either used fresh or cryopreserved at -140C. The overlapping peptide pools covered the spike proteins of SARS-CoV-2 as well as those of the common cold coronaviruses HCoV-NL63, HCoV-OC43 and HCoV-229E. Genomic DNA was extracted from cultured CD4+ T cells with the QIAamp micro DNA kit.

From the cysteine up to the phenylalanine, the CDR3 has a length of 15 residues. Only the CDR3 portion is preserved as DNA: 45 bases, with reading frame beginning at the first base. Looking up the germline V gene yields CDR1 MDHEN and CDR2 SYDVKM. Trimming removed 5 bases from V and 5 bases from J, leaving 15 bases between the germline ends. This record belongs to a study of vaccination effects on CD4 cells after COVID-19 (dated 2022 in TCRdb). Looking at the study overall: Each participant received two doses of an mRNA SARS-CoV-2 vaccine, either BNT162b2 or mRNA-1273. Cultures from other donors in the study were sequenced with the Oncomine TCR Beta short-read assay on an Illumina iSeq 100. In both COVID-19 convalescent patients and infection-naive vaccine recipients, the study compared SARS-CoV-2 spike-specific CD4+ TCR repertoires from before mRNA vaccination with those from after it. Altogether, around 11 COVID-19 convalescent patients and 4 SARS-CoV-2-naive healthy vaccine recipients made up the full study. Points the paper makes about the study in general: Clones induced by infection and clones induced by vaccination both contracted markedly at late timepoints after vaccination, which fits with T cell responses waning over time. In healthy vaccine recipients, vaccine-induced clones were almost all SARS-CoV-2 mono-reactive, with only 1 of 255 being cross-reactive with common cold coronaviruses. The study was limited by a small number of convalescent patients, and early post-infection timepoints were lacking.

Sequencing was performed on CD4+ T cells from PBMCs cultured with SARS-CoV-2 spike peptides, taken before COVID-19 vaccination. The cell subset or site label here, explained by the study, means: SARS-CoV-2 spike overlapping peptide pool stimulation. The receptor was isolated from a human donor who received a COVID-19 vaccine. Recombination connected TRBV28 to TRBJ2-2; D gene: possibly TRBD2, on 5 matching bases. CDR3 loop: CASSARTPGTGELFF. Read as DNA, the sequence is TGTGCCAGCAGTGCTAGGACTCCGGGAACCGGGGAGCTGTTTTTT.